The following is a TCR beta chain sequence with its context. This specimen belongs to a study of OX40 agonist ivuxolimab in advanced cancers. V was cut by 1 base and J by 0 bases, with 4 bases left in between. Per germline, CDR1 SGHNT and CDR2 YYREEE (reference sequence). The CDR3 extends over 14 amino acids. Only in-frame clones appear in the TCRdb table, and some are missing; sequencing was by immunoSEQ multiplex PCR. The table has about 100,000 clones, 89% seen once; the top ten hold approximately 0.16%. Sequenced here: CD4+ or CD8+ T cells sorted from blood, sampled in a trial of the OX40 agonist ivuxolimab. The receptor was derived from an adult with an advanced solid tumor such as melanoma, head and neck, liver or kidney cancer. The genes are TRBV5-4 and TRBJ1-4; no firm D call. CDR3 sequence: CASSLLATNEKLFF. The CDR3 nucleotides read TGTGCCAGCAGCTTGTTAGCAACTAATGAAAAACTGTTTTTT.